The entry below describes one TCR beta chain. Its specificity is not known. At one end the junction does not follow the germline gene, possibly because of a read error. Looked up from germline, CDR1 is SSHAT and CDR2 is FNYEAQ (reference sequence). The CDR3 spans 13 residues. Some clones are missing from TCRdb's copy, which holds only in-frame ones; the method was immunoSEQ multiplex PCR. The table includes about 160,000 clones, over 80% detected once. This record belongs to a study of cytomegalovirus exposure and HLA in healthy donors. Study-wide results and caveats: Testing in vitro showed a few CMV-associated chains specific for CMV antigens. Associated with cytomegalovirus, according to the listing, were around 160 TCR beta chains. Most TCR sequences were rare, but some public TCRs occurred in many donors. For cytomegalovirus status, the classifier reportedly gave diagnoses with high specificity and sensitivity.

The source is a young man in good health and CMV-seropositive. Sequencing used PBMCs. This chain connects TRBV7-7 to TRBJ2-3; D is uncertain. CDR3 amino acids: CASSLYSEDTQYF. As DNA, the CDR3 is TGTGCTAGCAGCTTATACTCCGAAGATACGCAGTATTTT.